The TCR beta chain described here comes from a study of blood T cell repertoires in COVID-19 (TCRdb year 2020). Regarding the study in general: Samples from collaborators originated in the United States, Italy and Spain and spanned both the acute and convalescent phases of COVID-19. The repertoires were released in a freely available public database intended as a resource for research on the immune response to SARS-CoV-2. Where available, HLA class I and class II types were taken from metadata supplied by the sample provider and were not determined by assay-based typing. A de-identified subject ID, COVID-19 status, age in years and sex were almost always included in the sample metadata. The samples were drawn from the first 160 participants of the ongoing ImmuneRACE study and from 1,200 or so subjects provided by 6 global collaborators. The dataset comprised deeply sampled blood TCRbeta repertoires from subjects exposed to, actively infected with, or recovered from COVID-19. The material from the prospective study consisted of cDNA or gDNA derived from T cells, B-cell-depleted T cells, or PBMCs.

Note on this clone: Its antigen has not been determined. Base qualities are not recorded, but no much larger clone differs from it by a single base.

V and J lose 5 bases and 1 base, and a span of 5 bases separates them. From a lookup of the germline V gene, CDR1 and CDR2 are MDHEN and SYDVKM. Including cysteine and phenylalanine, the CDR3 has 12 amino acids. The DNA shown is the 36-base CDR3, in frame from base 1. Whole blood was collected in K2EDTA tubes by collaborating institutions according to the institutions' own protocols. Collaborator samples were shipped for TCRbeta analysis as frozen whole blood, isolated PBMCs, or DNA extracted from either sample type. Broader findings and caveats from the paper: How much clinical and demographic metadata was included differed by source and by participant, and the metadata was provided uncurated.

TCRbeta CDR3 regions were amplified from genomic DNA by means of the immunoSEQ Assay, a bias-controlled multiplex PCR. The paper's processing steps were these. Nucleated cell counts per sample were estimated from amplification of reference gene primers within the assay. Sequence reads were collapsed and filtered to measure the absolute abundance of every unique TCRbeta CDR3 rearrangement. For each sample, productive Simpson clonality was calculated as the square root of Simpson's diversity index over productive rearrangements. TCRdb mirrors the immuneACCESS table, restricted to in-frame sequences. Some clones are absent from its copies; in checked studies, under half trace to an unresolved V gene, and the reason for the others is unknown. V and J calls and clone size are copied from that table; D and trimming were computed from the DNA. The sample table records roughly 140,000 clones; 80% of these occur just once. About 0.5% of the sample belongs to the ten largest clones.

This receptor was obtained from a man aged 55 to 70 with acute or convalescent COVID-19. The specimen sequenced was peripheral blood. The chain employs TRBV28 and TRBJ1-2, with the D gene uncertain. The CDR3 region reads CASSPSNYGYTF. The nucleotide sequence reads as follows: TGTGCCAGCAGTCCGAGTAACTATGGCTACACCTTC.